The entry below describes one T cell receptor (beta chain). Its antigen is unknown. Germline CDR1 SQVTM, CDR2 ANQGSEA. V was pared by 4 bases and J by 4 bases, with 17 bases between. The CDR3 is 14 amino acids. These data originate in a study of cytomegalovirus exposure and HLA in healthy donors. Study outcomes and limitations: Rarity characterized most TCR sequences, yet some public TCRs appeared in many donors. There were a few CMV-associated chains whose specificity for CMV antigens was confirmed in vitro.

The donors were members of the validation cohort, which comprised roughly 120 subjects and was separate from the first cohort of roughly 700 subjects. Clones were sequenced by immunoSEQ multiplex PCR, and TCRdb holds only the in-frame ones, with some missing. The table includes some 150,000 clones, 87% detected once. The specimen sequenced was PBMCs. The receptor was isolated from a man between 18 and 29 years old in good health and CMV-seropositive. V usage is TRBV29-1 and J usage is TRBJ2-7, with D possibly matching TRBD2 (6 bases). The CDR3 reads CSVAQTSRPYEQYF. The CDR3 DNA follows: TGCAGCGTTGCCCAGACTAGTCGTCCGTACGAGCAGTACTTC.